Listed below are T cell receptor beta chains from one sample, sequenced in a study of shared clonotypes between healthy human individuals. Some clones are missing from TCRdb's copy, which holds only in-frame ones; the method was immunoSEQ multiplex PCR. The sample has a few million clones; roughly 90% are singletons. Specimen: naive CD4+ T cells from PBMCs. The receptors were gathered from a man between 18 and 29 years old in good health. Some clones in this sample may be carry-over from other donors' samples. Both conserved end residues are part of each CDR3. The D gene is left open where the match is weak. Expanded clones get a size class; other rows say once, few or many, or leave the size out.

TRBV5-4,TRBD1,TRBJ1-1,-,CASSLRGQGALSGPEAFF,TGTGCCAGCAGCTTGCGGGGACAGGGGGCTTTATCGGGCCCTGAAGCTTTCTTT
TRBV7-3,-,TRBJ2-1,-,CASSSPPGPQSSYNEQFF,TGTGCCAGCAGCTCTCCTCCGGGACCCCAGAGCTCCTACAATGAGCAGTTCTTC
TRBV5-6,-,TRBJ2-2,-,CASSGGSRTYTGELFF,TGTGCCAGCAGCGGGGGGTCCAGGACCTACACCGGGGAGCTGTTTTTT
TRBV9,TRBD2,TRBJ2-3,-,CASSQTWGSSGNTDTQYF,TGTGCCAGCAGCCAAACTTGGGGGAGTAGCGGGAACACAGATACGCAGTATTTT
TRBV28,-,TRBJ2-1,-,CASTSMGGAYNEQFF,TGTGCCAGCACAAGTATGGGGGGCGCCTACAATGAGCAGTTCTTC
TRBV5-1,-,TRBJ1-4,-,CASRFGSGEKLFF,TGCGCCAGCAGGTTCGGAAGCGGTGAAAAACTGTTTTTT
TRBV9,TRBD2,TRBJ2-1,-,CASSFRGTSGIYNEQFF,TGTGCCAGCAGCTTTCGGGGTACTAGCGGTATCTACAATGAGCAGTTCTTC
TRBV9,-,TRBJ2-2,-,CASSVTGEGGELFF,TGTGCCAGCAGCGTAACAGGGGAGGGCGGGGAGCTGTTTTTT
TRBV10-3,-,TRBJ2-2,-,CATRTTGELFF,TGTGCCACGAGAACCACCGGGGAGCTGTTTTTT
TRBV5-1,TRBD2,TRBJ2-2,-,CASSRLAGAGELFF,TGCGCCAGCAGCCGACTAGCGGGAGCCGGGGAGCTGTTTTTT
TRBV9,TRBD1,TRBJ1-1,-,CASSVTGGNTEAFF,TGTGCCAGCAGCGTGACAGGGGGGAACACTGAAGCTTTCTTT
TRBV18,-,TRBJ2-1,-,CASSHSGSYNEQFF,TGTGCCAGCTCACACTCCGGGTCCTACAATGAGCAGTTCTTC
TRBV7-9,-,TRBJ1-1,-,CASGFRGAAEAFF,TGTGCCAGCGGTTTCCGAGGGGCCGCTGAAGCTTTCTTT
TRBV7-9,-,TRBJ2-1,-,CASSSTLGLQFF,TGTGCCAGCAGCTCAACTCTGGGACTGCAGTTCTTC
TRBV19,TRBD2,TRBJ2-6,-,CASLPLGGVGANVLTF,TGTGCCAGTCTCCCCTTGGGGGGGGTCGGGGCCAACGTCCTGACTTTC
TRBV9,-,TRBJ1-1,-,CASSVAVGGPQVAFF,TGTGCCAGCAGCGTAGCGGTCGGAGGGCCCCAAGTAGCTTTCTTT
TRBV5-1,TRBD2,TRBJ2-1,-,CASSLLTSGGNEQFF,TGCGCCAGCAGCTTGTTGACTAGCGGGGGAAATGAGCAGTTCTTC
TRBV2,-,TRBJ2-2,-,CASRLSGSTGELFF,TGTGCCAGCCGCCTGTCCGGGAGCACCGGGGAGCTGTTTTTT
TRBV27,TRBD2,TRBJ2-3,-,CASSYTSGSGTDTQYF,TGTGCCAGCAGTTACACTAGCGGGAGCGGCACAGATACGCAGTATTTT
TRBV7-2,TRBD2,TRBJ2-7,-,CASSLVTSGRGRSYEQYF,TGTGCCAGCAGCTTAGTAACTAGCGGGAGGGGTAGGTCCTACGAGCAGTACTTC
TRBV7-8,-,TRBJ1-1,-,CASSFGRGRTEAFF,TGTGCCAGCAGCTTTGGCAGGGGACGAACTGAAGCTTTCTTT
TRBV15,-,TRBJ2-2,-,CATSRARGGAGTGELFF,TGTGCCACCAGCAGAGCCCGAGGGGGGGCGGGCACCGGGGAGCTGTTTTTT
TRBV6-4,TRBD2,TRBJ2-1,once,CASSEWAGVASYNEQFF,TGTGCCAGCAGTGAATGGGCGGGAGTAGCCTCCTACAATGAGCAGTTCTTC
TRBV5-1,TRBD2,TRBJ2-7,once,CASSRLAGGVGSYEQYF,TGCGCCAGTTCGAGACTAGCGGGAGGGGTAGGGTCTTACGAGCAGTACTTC
TRBV25-1,TRBD1,TRBJ2-1,-,CASSADRGSVEQFF,TGTGCCAGCAGTGCGGACAGGGGGAGCGTTGAGCAGTTCTTC
TRBV27,TRBD1,TRBJ1-4,-,CASTLRGQAPRATNEKLFF,TGTGCCAGCACCCTCCGGGGACAGGCGCCCCGGGCAACTAATGAAAAACTGTTTTTT
TRBV5-4,-,TRBJ2-5,-,CASSSTGGPQETQYF,TGTGCCAGCAGCTCCACAGGAGGGCCCCAAGAGACCCAGTACTTC
TRBV21-1,-,TRBJ2-7,-,CASSRSGPFRGRHDEQYF,TGTGCCAGCAGCAGAAGTGGGCCCTTTCGAGGACGTCATGACGAGCAGTACTTC
TRBV6-5,-,TRBJ2-1,-,CASRTGLLGYNEQFF,TGTGCCAGCAGAACGGGACTTCTGGGCTACAATGAGCAGTTCTTC
TRBV30,-,TRBJ1-5,-,CAWSRSGFNQPQHF,TGTGCCTGGAGTAGGAGCGGCTTCAATCAGCCCCAGCATTTT
TRBV6-5,TRBD1,TRBJ1-3,-,CASSQQGATGNTIYF,TGTGCCAGCAGTCAACAGGGGGCGACTGGAAACACCATATATTTT
TRBV6-1,-,TRBJ2-5,-,CASSEIKIGGLGETQYF,TGTGCCAGCAGTGAAATCAAAATTGGGGGGCTAGGAGAGACCCAGTACTTC
TRBV27,TRBD1,TRBJ2-7,once,CASSFGTGGGYEQYF,TGTGCCAGCAGTTTCGGTACAGGGGGTGGTTACGAGCAGTACTTC
TRBV5-6,-,TRBJ1-5,-,CASSITGWDEGQPQHF,TGTGCCAGCAGCATTACAGGGTGGGACGAGGGTCAGCCCCAGCATTTT
TRBV4-1,TRBD1,TRBJ1-2,-,CASSQAGQGKGGGYTF,TGCGCCAGCAGCCAGGCAGGACAGGGAAAAGGTGGTGGCTACACCTTC
TRBV18,TRBD2,TRBJ2-3,-,CASSQIREAMDTQYF,TGTGCCAGCTCACAAATTCGGGAGGCGATGGATACGCAGTATTTT
TRBV9,-,TRBJ2-3,-,CASSVSALSGDTQYF,TGTGCCAGCAGCGTTTCAGCCCTGTCGGGGGATACGCAGTATTTT
TRBV25-1,-,TRBJ1-1,-,CASIRPELNTEAFF,TGTGCCAGCATCAGACCTGAGCTGAACACTGAAGCTTTCTTT
TRBV7-9,-,TRBJ2-1,-,CASNSGQRNYNEQFF,TGTGCCAGCAATTCGGGGCAGCGGAACTACAATGAGCAGTTCTTC
TRBV28,-,TRBJ1-3,-,CASSSGVTGNTIYF,TGTGCCAGCTCCTCCGGGGTTACTGGAAACACCATATATTTT
TRBV19,TRBD1,TRBJ2-7,-,CASTSGTGRDEQYF,TGTGCCAGTACCTCCGGGACAGGGAGGGACGAGCAGTACTTC
TRBV19,-,TRBJ1-1,-,CASSTGRRGLNTEAFF,TGTGCCAGTAGTACAGGGCGGCGGGGGCTGAACACTGAAGCTTTCTTT